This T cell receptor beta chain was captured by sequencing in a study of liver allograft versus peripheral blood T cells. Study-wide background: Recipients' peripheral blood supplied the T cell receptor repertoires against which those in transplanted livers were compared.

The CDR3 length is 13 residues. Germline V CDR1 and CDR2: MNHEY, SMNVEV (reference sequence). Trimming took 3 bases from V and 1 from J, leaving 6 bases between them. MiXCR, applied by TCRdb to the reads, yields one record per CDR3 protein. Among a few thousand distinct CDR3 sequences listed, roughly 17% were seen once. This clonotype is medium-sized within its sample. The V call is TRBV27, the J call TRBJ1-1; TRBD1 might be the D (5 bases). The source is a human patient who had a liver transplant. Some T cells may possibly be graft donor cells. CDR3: CASSFGGNTEAFF. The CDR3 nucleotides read TGTGCCAGCAGTTTCGGGGGGAACACTGAAGCTTTCTTT.